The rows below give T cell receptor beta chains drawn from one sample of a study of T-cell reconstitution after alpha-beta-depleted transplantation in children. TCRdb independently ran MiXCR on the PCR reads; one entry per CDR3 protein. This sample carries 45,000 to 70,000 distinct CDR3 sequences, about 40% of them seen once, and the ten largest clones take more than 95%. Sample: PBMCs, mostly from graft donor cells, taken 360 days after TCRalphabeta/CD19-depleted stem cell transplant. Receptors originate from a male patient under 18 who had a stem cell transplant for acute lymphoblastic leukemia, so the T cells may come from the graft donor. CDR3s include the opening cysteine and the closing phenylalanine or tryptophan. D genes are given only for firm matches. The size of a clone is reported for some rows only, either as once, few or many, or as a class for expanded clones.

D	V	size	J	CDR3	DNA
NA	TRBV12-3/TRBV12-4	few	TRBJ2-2	CASIKGGTIAGELFF	TGTGCCAGCATCAAAGGGGGGACAATCGCCGGGGAGCTGTTTTTT
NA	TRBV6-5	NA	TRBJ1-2	CASSNYYGYTF	TGTGCCAGCAGTAACTACTATGGCTACACCTTC
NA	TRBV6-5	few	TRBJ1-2	CASSYSTASYGYTF	TGTGCCAGCAGTTACTCGACGGCGAGCTATGGCTACACCTTC
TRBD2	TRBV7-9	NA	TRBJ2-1	CASSLIGTSGRDEQFF	TGTGCCAGCAGCTTAATCGGAACTAGCGGGAGAGATGAGCAGTTCTTC
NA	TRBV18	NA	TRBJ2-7	CASSIEAVSYEQYF	TGTGCCAGCTCGATAGAGGCAGTCTCCTACGAGCAGTACTTC
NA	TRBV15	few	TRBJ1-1	CATSRGTYWPEAFF	TGTGCCACCAGCAGAGGGACTTATTGGCCTGAAGCTTTCTTT
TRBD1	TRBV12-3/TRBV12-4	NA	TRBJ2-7	CASSFSPGRGPYEQYF	TGTGCCAGCAGTTTTTCCCCTGGCAGGGGGCCCTACGAGCAGTACTTC
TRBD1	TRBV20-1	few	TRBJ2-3	CSARVQGQGTDTQYF	TGCAGTGCTAGAGTGCAGGGACAGGGCACAGATACGCAGTATTTT
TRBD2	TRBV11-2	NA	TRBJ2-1	CASSYDIAGGLEQFF	TGTGCCAGCAGCTACGACATAGCGGGAGGCCTGGAGCAGTTCTTC
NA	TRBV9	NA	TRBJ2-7	CASSVEEGPYEQYF	TGTGCCAGCAGCGTAGAGGAGGGACCCTACGAGCAGTACTTC
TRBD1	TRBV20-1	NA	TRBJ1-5	CSARPTGYWQPQHF	TGCAGTGCTAGACCGACAGGGTATTGGCAGCCCCAGCATTTT
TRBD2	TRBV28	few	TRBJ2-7	CASSLMGSGAGEQYF	TGTGCCAGCAGTTTAATGGGGAGCGGGGCAGGCGAGCAGTACTTC
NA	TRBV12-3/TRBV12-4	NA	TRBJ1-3	CASSSNRLTGNTIYF	TGTGCCAGCAGTAGCAACCGTCTCACCGGAAACACCATATATTTT
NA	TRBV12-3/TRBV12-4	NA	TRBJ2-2	CASSSKAGTRNTGELFF	TGTGCCAGCAGTTCGAAAGCCGGGACAAGAAACACCGGGGAGCTGTTTTTT
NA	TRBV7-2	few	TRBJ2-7	CASSPPARSEQYF	TGTGCCAGCAGCCCACCCGCCCGCTCCGAGCAGTACTTC
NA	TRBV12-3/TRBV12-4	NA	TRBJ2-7	CASRRDLYEQYF	TGTGCCAGCAGACGGGACCTCTACGAGCAGTACTTC
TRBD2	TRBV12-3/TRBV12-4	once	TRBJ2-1	CASSPRLAALVGQFF	TGTGCCAGCAGTCCAAGACTAGCGGCTTTAGTTGGGCAGTTCTTC
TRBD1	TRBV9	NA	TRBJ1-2	CASSPGQGGGYTF	TGTGCCAGCAGCCCCGGACAGGGTGGAGGCTACACCTTC
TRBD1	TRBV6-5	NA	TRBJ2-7	CASSLQGFTYEQYF	TGTGCCAGCAGTTTACAGGGGTTTACCTACGAGCAGTACTTC
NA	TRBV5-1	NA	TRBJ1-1	CASSLDVLGREAFF	TGCGCCAGCAGCTTGGACGTCTTGGGCAGGGAAGCTTTCTTT
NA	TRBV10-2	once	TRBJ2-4	CASSDRSFRTLAKNIQYF	TGCGCCAGCAGTGACAGAAGCTTCAGGACTCTAGCCAAAAACATTCAGTACTTC
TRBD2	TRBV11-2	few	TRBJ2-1	CASSPSGAYNEQFF	TGTGCCAGCAGCCCCAGCGGGGCCTACAATGAGCAGTTCTTC
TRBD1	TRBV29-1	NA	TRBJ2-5	CSVPQGAQETLYF	TGCAGCGTTCCCCAGGGGGCCCAAGAGACCCTGTACTTC
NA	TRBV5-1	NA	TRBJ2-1	CASSPYVASSSYNEQFF	TGCGCCAGCAGCCCTTATGTAGCTTCCAGCTCCTACAATGAGCAGTTCTTC
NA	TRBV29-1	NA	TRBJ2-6	CSVGDGSLVLTF	TGCAGCGTCGGGGACGGGAGTCTCGTCCTGACTTTC
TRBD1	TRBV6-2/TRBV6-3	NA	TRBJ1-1	CASSLRTGGGGRTEAFF	TGTGCCAGCAGTTTACGGACAGGGGGCGGAGGGAGAACTGAAGCTTTCTTT
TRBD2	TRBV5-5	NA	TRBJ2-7	CASSVRTSGIHSSYEQYF	TGTGCCAGCAGCGTCCGGACTAGCGGGATTCATTCCTCCTACGAGCAGTACTTC
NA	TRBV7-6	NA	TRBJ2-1	CASSLPGESGDSYNEQFF	TGTGCCAGCAGCTTACCAGGGGAATCGGGAGATTCGTACAATGAGCAGTTCTTC
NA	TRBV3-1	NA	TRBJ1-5	CASSHGRQPQHF	TGTGCCAGCAGCCATGGGCGGCAGCCCCAGCATTTT
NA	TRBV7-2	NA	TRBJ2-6	CASRPRTVNSGANVLTF	TGTGCCAGCAGACCACGGACAGTAAACTCTGGGGCCAACGTCCTGACTTTC
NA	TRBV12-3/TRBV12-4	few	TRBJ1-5	CASRTTNQPQHF	TGTGCCAGCAGGACTACCAATCAGCCCCAGCATTTT
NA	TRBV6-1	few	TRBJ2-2	CASRNRVTGELFF	TGTGCCAGCAGAAACAGGGTAACCGGGGAGCTGTTTTTT
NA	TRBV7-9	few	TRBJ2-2	CASSLHGNTGELFF	TGTGCCAGCAGCTTACACGGAAACACCGGGGAGCTGTTTTTT
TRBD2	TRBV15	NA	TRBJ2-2	CATSRVKGGGHTGELFF	TGTGCCACCAGCAGAGTAAAGGGCGGGGGACACACCGGGGAGCTGTTTTTT
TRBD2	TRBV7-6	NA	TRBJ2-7	CASSLAVTSGGYEQYF	TGTGCCAGCAGCTTAGCGGTGACTAGCGGGGGTTACGAGCAGTACTTC
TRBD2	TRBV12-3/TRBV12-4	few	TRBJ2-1	CASRRLAGGHNEQFF	TGTGCCAGCAGGAGACTAGCGGGGGGTCACAATGAGCAGTTCTTC
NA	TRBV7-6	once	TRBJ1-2	CASSLGGPTDGYTF	TGTGCCAGCAGCTTAGGAGGGCCGACAGATGGCTACACCTTC
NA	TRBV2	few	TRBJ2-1	CASSETGILYNEQFF	TGTGCCAGCAGTGAAACGGGGATCCTCTACAATGAGCAGTTCTTC
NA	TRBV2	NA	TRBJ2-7	CASSELGGLYEQYF	TGTGCCAGCAGTGAATTGGGGGGACTCTACGAGCAGTACTTC
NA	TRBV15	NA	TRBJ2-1	CATRTGEQFF	TGTGCCACCAGGACGGGGGAGCAGTTCTTC
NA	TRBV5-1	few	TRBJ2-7	CASSLEPVGFEQYF	TGCGCCAGCAGCTTGGAACCCGTGGGTTTCGAGCAGTACTTC
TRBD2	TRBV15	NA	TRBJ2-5	CATSRLGRGLTRETQYF	TGTGCCACCAGCAGACTAGGGAGGGGCCTCACAAGAGAGACCCAGTACTTC
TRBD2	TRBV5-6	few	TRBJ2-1	CASSPQAGDPYNEQFF	TGTGCCAGCAGCCCGCAAGCGGGGGATCCCTACAATGAGCAGTTCTTC
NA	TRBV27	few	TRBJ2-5	CASSPVWGETQYF	TGTGCCAGCAGCCCCGTTTGGGGGGAGACCCAGTACTTC